This TCR beta chain is drawn from a study of early T cells in non-severe SARS-CoV-2 infection. This CDR3 is built from 13 residues. Trimming pared 3 bases from V and 1 base from J, leaving 6 bases between. Germline assignment: CDR1 SGHTA and CDR2 FQGTGA. Individual cDNA molecules carried attached unique molecular identifiers. TCRdb independently ran MiXCR on the 5' RACE reads; one entry per CDR3 protein. The sample lists approximately 28,000 distinct CDR3 sequences, 6% to 7.5% seen once, with around 34% in the top ten. The source material was whole blood, sampled at baseline. The chain joins TRBV7-3 to TRBJ1-1, with no clear D. The origin of this receptor is an adult who was a healthcare worker with PCR-confirmed SARS-CoV-2 infection or an uninfected control (not recorded which). CDR3: CASSFAENTEAFF. DNA for the CDR3: TGTGCCAGCAGCTTCGCAGAGAACACTGAAGCTTTCTTT.